This TCR beta chain was found in a study of shared clonotypes between healthy human individuals. General study points: Few donors limited the genetic and exposure-history diversity represented.

The healthy adult donors were HIV-negative and reported no recent acute infections or vaccinations. A note on this clone: Its antigen is still unknown.

Unsorted PBMC DNA underwent sequencing on ten immunoSEQ deep assay plates. Study processing details: ImmunoSEQ output lacked quality scores and full-length reads, limiting matched filtering. Here immunoSEQ multiplex PCR was the method, and the copy in TCRdb shows in-frame clones only, minus some. Clonal size and the V and J genes are those of that table, whereas D and trimming came from the DNA. The table shows 400,000 to 600,000 clones, with almost 80% occurring only once. With 7 bases clipped from V and 7 bases from J, the junction kept 28 bases outside the gene matches. CDR3 length equals 19 residues.

The chain is built from TRBV23-1 and TRBJ2-7; 7 bases map to TRBD1. TRBV23-1 is flagged as an ORF with uncertain function. The clonotype was recovered from a woman in her thirties or forties in good health. Some clones in this sample may be carry-over from other donors' samples. The sequenced material came from PBMCs. The CDR3 sequence: CASIPGTDNTLPPLREQYF. The CDR3, as DNA: TGCGCCAGCATCCCCGGGACAGATAATACCCTACCCCCACTTAGAGAGCAGTACTTC.